Presented here are 25 T cell receptor beta chains from one specimen sequenced in a study of T cells in Graves' hyperthyroidism and ophthalmopathy. Template material for amplifying TCR beta CDR3 regions consisted of RNA transcripts. An initial round of RT-PCR targeting the TCR CDR3 relied on the HTBI primer set. TCRdb recomputed calls from the multiplex PCR reads with MiXCR, one row per CDR3 protein. The data hold over 700,000 distinct CDR3 sequences, with about a third observed a single time. The sequencing sample was made of blood. All receptors derive from a middle-aged woman with Graves' hyperthyroidism.

This clonotype appeared many times. The chain is built from TRBV7-6 and TRBJ2-7; D possibly uses TRBD1 or TRBD2 (5 bases each). The CDR3 has 15 residues. The V end was cut by 6 bases, the J end by 1 base, with 16 bases between. Per the germline V gene, CDR1 is SGHVS and CDR2 is FNYEAQ. CDR3 DNA: TGTGCCAGCAGTCAGGGAAAGGGACCATCCTACGAGCAGTACTTC. Translation gives CASSQGKGPSYEQYF.

V usage is TRBV7-2 and J usage is TRBJ2-7; D unresolved. Germline CDR1 reads SGHTA; CDR2 reads FQGNSA. V was trimmed by 5 bases and J by 3 bases, leaving 14 bases between them. CDR3 size: 14 residues. This CDR3 is CASSVRTTHYEQYF. CDR3 DNA sequence: TGTGCCAGCAGCGTACGGACGACCCACTACGAGCAGTACTTC.

The chain couples TRBV20-1 to TRBJ1-2; 8 positions agree with TRBD1. The junction had 15 bases not matched to a gene; V was cut back by 4 bases and J by 8 bases. CDR3 length equals 15 residues. Per germline, CDR1 DFQATT and CDR2 SNEGSKA (reference sequence). CDR3: CSATPDRAGRLGYTF. As DNA, the CDR3 is TGCAGTGCTACCCCGGACAGGGCGGGGAGACTGGGCTACACCTTC.

This clonotype was observed at least ten times. V is TRBV7-9 and J is TRBJ1-4, with a possible D match to TRBD1 (6 bases). Trimming left V 5 bases short and J 5 bases short, with 15 bases between. The CDR3 has 15 amino acids. Germline CDR1 and CDR2: SEHNR and FQNEAQ (reference sequence). The CDR3: CASSRRGQLNEKLFF. In DNA form, the CDR3 reads TGTGCCAGCAGCAGACGCGGACAGCTCAATGAAAAACTGTTTTTT.

This chain uses TRBV27 with TRBJ1-2; 8 bases match TRBD1. Germline V CDR1 and CDR2: MNHEY, SMNVEV (reference sequence). The ends lost 8 bases at V and 8 bases at J; junction bases unmatched: 7. This CDR3 contains 12 residues. The CDR3 DNA is TGTGCCAGCTACAGGGGGGGGGCCGGCTACACCTTC. Its protein product is CASYRGGAGYTF.

Of note for this clonotype: One base away lies a much larger clone, so this may be a sequencing read error. This sequence joins TRBV6-1 and TRBJ2-7; D remains ambiguous. The V gene lost 6 bases and the J gene lost 3 bases, with 15 bases spanning the gap. Looked up from germline, CDR1 is MNHNS and CDR2 is SASEGT. CDR3 length equals 14 residues. The CDR3 coding sequence is TGTGCCAGCAGCCCGTGGAAAGGGCTCTACGAGCAGTACTTC. Translating it yields CASSPWKGLYEQYF.

The table lists this clonotype with a few counts. The gene calls are TRBV20-1 and TRBJ1-2; D may be TRBD1 (5 bases). Deletions cut 0 bases from V and 6 bases from J, with 29 bases between. Germline CDR1 and CDR2: DFQATT and SNEGSKA (reference sequence). The CDR3 extends over 19 amino acids. CDR3 DNA: TGCAGTGCTAGAGATGCACTTGGGACGCCTGCGGGGCGGCACCATGGCTACACCTTC. Translation: CSARDALGTPAGRHHGYTF.

A note on this clonotype: Likely a read error: the CDR3 ends without its conserved phenylalanine or tryptophan. This chain joins TRBV19 and TRBJ1-1, with a tentative D call TRBD1 (5 bases). Germline V gives CDR1 LNHDA, CDR2 SQIVND (reference sequence). This CDR3 has 14 amino acids. Trimming removed 7 bases at V and 1 base at J, with 13 bases between. For the CDR3, the DNA is TGTGCCAGTAAAGTCGGGGCAGCGAACACTGAAGCTTTCCTT. This encodes CASKVGAANTEAFL.

This chain links TRBV19 with TRBJ1-2; D call uncertain. Trimming shortened V by 5 bases and J by 5 bases, and 12 bases separated the two germline ends. The germline V gene encodes CDR1 LNHDA and CDR2 SQIVND (reference sequence). The CDR3 has 13 residues. CDR3 in amino acids: CASSSLADYGYTF. CDR3 DNA: TGTGCCAGTAGTTCCCTGGCGGATTATGGCTACACCTTC. Together with reference TRBV19 and TRBJ1-2, the CDR3 gives the full variable domain: DGGITQSPKYLFRKEGQNVTLSCEQNLNHDAMYWYRQDPGQGLRLIYYSQIVNDFQKGDIAEGYSVSREKKESFPLTVTSAQKNPTAFYLCASSSLADYGYTFGSGTRLTVV.

Many counts were recorded for this clonotype. J is TRBJ2-5 and V is TRBV13; 7 positions match TRBD1. Losses at the gene ends were 3 bases for V and 2 bases for J; bases not matched to a gene: 3. From germline, CDR1 is PRHDT and CDR2 FYEKMQ (reference sequence). This CDR3 region has 14 residues. CDR3 nucleotide sequence: TGTGCCAGCAGCTTCTCACAGGGGCAAGAGACCCAGTACTTC. Translated, it gives CASSFSQGQETQYF.

The CDR3 spells CATSPRTSTDTQYF. DNA of the CDR3: TGTGCCACCAGTCCCCGCACTAGCACAGATACGCAGTATTTT. The V and J genes are TRBV24-1 and TRBJ2-3; D is unclear. In germline, CDR1 is KGHDR, CDR2 SFDVKD. The length of the CDR3 is 14 residues. Trimming pared 6 bases from V and 0 bases from J, leaving 9 bases between.

This clonotype has a count of ten or more. V and J are TRBV15 and TRBJ1-1, with D possibly TRBD1 on 5 matching bases. The CDR3 loop spans 15 amino acids. CDR1 is LNHNV, CDR2 YYDKDF, per germline (reference sequence). Trimming left V 0 bases short and J 5 bases short, with 13 bases between. DNA for the CDR3: TGTGCCACCAGCAGAGATGTTCAGGGAGGAACTGAAGCTTTCTTT. This codes for CATSRDVQGGTEAFF.

This clonotype has at least ten counts. The chain joins TRBV7-9 to TRBJ1-2; no definite D call. The V end lost 3 bases, the J end lost 4 bases, and 12 bases lay between the germline ends. Looked up from germline, CDR1 is SEHNR and CDR2 is FQNEAQ (reference sequence). The CDR3 is 14 amino acids. In DNA form, the CDR3 reads TGTGCCAGCAGCTTCTCCACAGAATTCTATGGCTACACCTTC. Its translation: CASSFSTEFYGYTF.

This clonotype was recorded a few times. The rearrangement joins TRBV9 to TRBJ1-1; D may be TRBD1 (6 bases). The germline V and J ends were trimmed by 2 bases and 0 bases, with 11 bases remaining between them. Per germline, CDR1 SGDLS and CDR2 YYNGEE. This CDR3 comprises 15 residues. The CDR3 region is CASSVDSSLNTEAFF. In DNA, the CDR3 is TGTGCCAGCAGCGTGGACAGTAGCTTGAACACTGAAGCTTTCTTT. Using reference TRBV9 and TRBJ1-1 for the parts outside the CDR3, the full variable domain is DSGVTQTPKHLITATGQRVTLRCSPRSGDLSVYWYQQSLDQGLQFLIQYYNGEERAKGNILERFSAQQFPDLHSELNLSSLELGDSALYFCASSVDSSLNTEAFFGQGTRLTVV.

V and J are TRBV6-6 and TRBJ1-5; possibly TRBD1 for D (5 bases). Germline CDR1 and CDR2: MNHNY and SVGAGI (reference sequence). The CDR3 has 15 amino acids. V was clipped by 0 bases and J by 9 bases, with 15 bases between them. CDR3 protein: CASSYSTGGGPPQHF. The CDR3 DNA follows: TGTGCCAGCAGTTACTCGACGGGGGGAGGACCGCCCCAGCATTTT.

This chain joins TRBV20-1 and TRBJ1-3; perhaps TRBD1 as D (5 bases). Germline values: CDR1 DFQATT, CDR2 SNEGSKA (reference sequence). V gave up 5 bases and J gave up 3 bases, with 8 bases separating them. This CDR3 is 12 amino acids long. The CDR3 protein is CSALGGGNTIYF. Here the CDR3 DNA reads TGCAGTGCTCTGGGGGGTGGAAACACCATATATTTT.

This clonotype was seen a handful of times. V usage is TRBV9 and J usage is TRBJ2-7; TRBD2 agrees at 7 bases. This CDR3 is 14 amino acids long. Germline V CDR1 and CDR2: SGDLS, YYNGEE. V lost 3 bases, J lost 2 bases, and 5 bases stayed unmatched. CDR3 region: CASSGDYQTYEQYF. The CDR3 DNA reads TGTGCCAGCAGCGGGGACTACCAAACCTACGAGCAGTACTTC.

This chain links TRBV12-3 or TRBV12-4 with TRBJ1-4; TRBD1 aligns across 9 bases. The V gene end was trimmed by 1 base and the J gene end by 7 bases; junction bases not matched to a gene: 1. The CDR3 runs 14 residues. CDR3 in amino acids: CASSLGDRVEKLFF. The DNA of the CDR3 is TGTGCCAGCAGTTTAGGGGACAGGGTTGAAAAACTGTTTTTT.

In this sample, this clonotype turned up many times. The V gene is TRBV28, the J gene TRBJ1-4, with 9 bases identical to TRBD1. The V gene's germline CDR1 is MDHEN and CDR2 SYDVKM. V trimming: 6 bases; J trimming: 5 bases; junction bases outside the gene matches: 4. This CDR3 comprises 14 residues. The CDR3 DNA follows: TGTGCCAGCAGCCGGGACAGGGTCAATGAAAAACTGTTTTTT. Protein sequence: CASSRDRVNEKLFF.

This clonotype was seen a few times. The V and J genes are TRBV29-1 and TRBJ1-5; D is uncertain. Trimming shortened V by 3 bases and J by 6 bases, and 12 bases separated the two germline ends. The CDR3 has 13 residues. CDR1 is SQVTM, CDR2 ANQGSEA, per germline. CDR3 sequence reads: CSVDDGPGQPQHF. The CDR3 coding sequence is TGCAGCGTTGACGACGGGCCCGGTCAGCCCCAGCATTTT.

This clonotype was recorded many times. The genes are TRBV19 and TRBJ2-7; D is perhaps TRBD1 or TRBD2 (5 bases each). The germline V gene has CDR1 LNHDA and CDR2 SQIVND (reference sequence). The CDR3 runs to 14 residues. V shed 5 bases and J shed 4 bases, with 15 bases lying between them. CDR3 in DNA: TGTGCCAGTAGTTCAGACGGGACCTTTTACGAGCAGTACTTC. Its translation: CASSSDGTFYEQYF.

This clonotype turned up a few times. The genes are TRBV4-3 and TRBJ1-4; D not certain. Trimming pared 0 bases from V and 6 bases from J, leaving 14 bases between. The germline V gene encodes CDR1 LGHNA and CDR2 YSLEER. The CDR3 loop spans 16 amino acids. The CDR3 region is CASSQENRPDYEKLFF. CDR3 coding DNA: TGCGCCAGCAGCCAAGAAAACCGGCCTGATTATGAAAAACTGTTTTTT.

The chain recombines TRBV20-1 with TRBJ2-5; D not resolved. Germline loops: CDR1 DFQATT, CDR2 SNEGSKA (reference sequence). This CDR3 spans 13 amino acids. With 5 bases removed from V and 4 bases from J, the gap between germline ends came to 14 bases. CDR3 DNA sequence: TGCAGTGCTGACCGAATGGGGTCAGAGACCCAGTACTTC. It encodes CSADRMGSETQYF.

This sequence joins TRBV6-5 and TRBJ2-7, with D possibly TRBD2 on 5 matching bases. Trimming pared 0 bases from V and 0 bases from J, leaving 12 bases between. Germline values: CDR1 MNHEY, CDR2 SVGAGI. The CDR3 totals 16 residues. CDR3 sequence reads: CASSYSKAGFSYEQYF. CDR3 nucleotide sequence: TGTGCCAGCAGTTACTCGAAGGCGGGCTTCTCCTACGAGCAGTACTTC.

As to this clonotype: This may arise from a read error, as a much more abundant clone is one base away. The chain has TRBV9 and TRBJ2-7; 14 nucleotides agree with TRBD2. Trimming took 7 bases from V and 6 from J; bases not matched to a gene: 3. Germline values: CDR1 SGDLS, CDR2 YYNGEE. This CDR3 region has 13 residues. CDR3 sequence: CASPGLAGGEQYF. As DNA, the CDR3 is TGTGCCAGCCCAGGACTAGCGGGAGGCGAGCAGTACTTC.